Shown below are 8 T cell receptor beta chains from a single sample sequenced in a study of blood T cells in healthy people across ages. It was with a sample-barcoded 5' primer and a J-beta primer mix that a second PCR of roughly 6 to 12 cycles was run. TCRdb reanalysed the 5' RACE reads using MiXCR and keeps one entry per CDR3 protein. Of about 1.5 million distinct CDR3 sequences in the sample, approximately 43% were seen once. Specimen: blood. These receptors originate from a woman younger than 35 in good health.

This chain uses TRBV2 with TRBJ1-4, with TRBD1 matching 7 bases. In germline, CDR1 is SNHLY, CDR2 FYNNEI. CDR3 size: 14 residues. With 5 bases clipped from V and 3 bases from J, the junction kept 3 bases outside the gene matches. The CDR3: CASSYGTANEKLFF. The CDR3 DNA reads as TGTGCCAGCAGTTACGGGACAGCTAATGAAAAACTGTTTTTT.

J is TRBJ2-7 and V is TRBV20-1; D remains ambiguous. Trimming took off 3 bases at V and 6 bases at J, with 15 bases between the two ends. Germline V gene lookup returns CDR1 DFQATT and CDR2 SNEGSKA (reference sequence). The CDR3 is 13 amino acids. The CDR3 region is CSASSNQPGEQYF. As DNA, the CDR3 is TGCAGTGCTAGTAGCAACCAGCCGGGCGAGCAGTACTTC.

V is TRBV5-1 and J is TRBJ2-3, with 8 bases fitting TRBD2. Germline V gives CDR1 SGHRS, CDR2 YFSETQ. V trimming: 2 bases; J trimming: 0 bases; junction bases outside the gene matches: 2. CDR3 length: 15 amino acids. CDR3 in DNA: TGCGCCAGCAGCTTCGTAGCGGGAAGCACAGATACGCAGTATTTT. Residues: CASSFVAGSTDTQYF. The complete variable domain, with remaining parts taken from reference TRBV5-1 and TRBJ2-3, reads KAGVTQTPRYLIKTRGQQVTLSCSPISGHRSVSWYQQTPGQGLQFLFEYFSETQRNKGNFPGRFSGRQFSNSRSEMNVSTLELGDSALYLCASSFVAGSTDTQYFGPGTRLTVL.

The chain carries TRBV7-3 and TRBJ2-1; TRBD2 is a possible D gene (5 bases). CDR1 is SGHTA and CDR2 is FQGTGA in the germline V gene. V lost 2 bases, J lost 1 base, and 12 bases lay in between. This CDR3 region has 16 residues. CDR3 nucleotide sequence: TGTGCCAGCAGCTTATTGTCGGGAAGGTCCTACAATGAGCAGTTCTTC. Translating it yields CASSLLSGRSYNEQFF. Full variable domain (missing parts from reference TRBV7-3 and TRBJ2-1): GAGVSQTPSNKVTEKGKYVELRCDPISGHTALYWYRQSLGQGPEFLIYFQGTGAADDSGLPNDRFFAVRPEGSVSTLKIQRTERGDSAVYLCASSLLSGRSYNEQFFGPGTRLTVL.

The genes are TRBV20-1 and TRBJ2-7, with 10 bases lining up with TRBD1. Trimming took 6 bases from V and 4 from J; bases not matched to a gene: 9. Germline lookup yields CDR1 DFQATT and CDR2 SNEGSKA (reference sequence). This CDR3 spans 14 amino acids. CDR3 DNA sequence: TGCAGTGCCGTGGACAGGGGGGCCTCTTACGAGCAGTACTTC. This codes for CSAVDRGASYEQYF.

CDR3 nucleotides: TGTGCCAGCAGCTTAGCGCAAGGTTGGGGACTCTACGAGCAGTACTTC. Its translation: CASSLAQGWGLYEQYF. The gene calls are TRBV7-9 and TRBJ2-7, with D perhaps TRBD2 (6 bases). The V gene lost 0 bases and the J gene lost 3 bases, with 15 bases spanning the gap. This CDR3 is built from 16 residues. The germline CDR1 and CDR2 sequences are SEHNR and FQNEAQ (reference sequence).

CDR3 amino acids: CASSYEGRQETQYF. CDR3 DNA sequence: TGTGCCAGCAGTTATGAGGGTCGCCAAGAGACCCAGTACTTC. The V and J genes are TRBV6-5 and TRBJ2-5, with TRBD2 as a possible D gene (5 bases). Germline CDR1 MNHEY, CDR2 SVGAGI. The CDR3 length is 14 residues. Between the trimmed V and J ends, which lost 3 bases and 1 base, there was a span of 9 bases.

The V and J genes are TRBV29-1 and TRBJ2-2; D may correspond to TRBD1 or TRBD2 (5 bases each). V shed 4 bases and J shed 5 bases, with 17 bases lying between them. CDR1 and CDR2 from the germline V gene are SQVTM and ANQGSEA. This CDR3 spans 15 amino acids. The CDR3 nucleotides are TGCAGCGTTGGGATGGGGGTTTTAGGGACCGGGGAGCTGTTTTTT. Its protein is CSVGMGVLGTGELFF.